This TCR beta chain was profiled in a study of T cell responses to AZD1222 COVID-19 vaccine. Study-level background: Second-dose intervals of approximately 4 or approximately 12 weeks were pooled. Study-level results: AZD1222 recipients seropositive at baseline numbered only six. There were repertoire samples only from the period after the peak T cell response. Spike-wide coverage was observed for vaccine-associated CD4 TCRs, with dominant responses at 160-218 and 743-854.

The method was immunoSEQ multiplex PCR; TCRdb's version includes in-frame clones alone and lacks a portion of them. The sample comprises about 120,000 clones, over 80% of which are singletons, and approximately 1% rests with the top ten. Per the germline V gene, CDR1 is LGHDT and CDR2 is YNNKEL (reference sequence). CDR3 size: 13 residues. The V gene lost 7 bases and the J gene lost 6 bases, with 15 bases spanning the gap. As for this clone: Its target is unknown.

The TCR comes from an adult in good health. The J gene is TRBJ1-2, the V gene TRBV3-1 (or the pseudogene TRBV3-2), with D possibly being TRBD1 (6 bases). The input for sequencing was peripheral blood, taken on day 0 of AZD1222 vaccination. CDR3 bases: TGTGCCAGCAAAAAACAGGGAATTGATGGCTACACCTTC. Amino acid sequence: CASKKQGIDGYTF.